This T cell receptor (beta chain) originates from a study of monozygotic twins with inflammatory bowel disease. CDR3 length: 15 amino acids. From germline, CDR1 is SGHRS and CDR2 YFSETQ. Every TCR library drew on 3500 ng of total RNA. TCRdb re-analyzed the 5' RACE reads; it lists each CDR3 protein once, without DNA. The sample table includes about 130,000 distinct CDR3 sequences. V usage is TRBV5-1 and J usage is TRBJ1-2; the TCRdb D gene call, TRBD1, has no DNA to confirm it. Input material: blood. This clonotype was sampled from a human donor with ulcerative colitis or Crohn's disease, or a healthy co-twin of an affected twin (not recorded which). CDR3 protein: CASSLALGQGYGYTF.